This T cell receptor beta chain appears in the sequencing data of a study of blood T cells in healthy people across ages. Findings and caveats of the study: Donor CMV status, an unknown factor, possibly confounded changes in expanded clonotypes. It was found that TCR beta diversity correlated strongly with the percentage of naive T cells. Naive CD4+ cells and diversity were both higher in long-lived donors than in aged donors.

The use of a sample-barcoded 5' primer and a J-beta primer mix characterized a second PCR of roughly 6 to 12 cycles. Researchers report that each sample yielded at least 2.5 million CDR3-containing paired-end reads. TCRdb used MiXCR to reprocess the 5' RACE reads, holding one entry per CDR3 protein. The sample gives over 600,000 distinct CDR3 sequences, roughly 21% of which show up once; more than 3% is in the top ten. This CDR3 has 11 amino acids. With 6 bases removed from V and 5 bases from J, the gap between germline ends came to 7 bases. Germline CDR1 and CDR2: SGHAT and FQNNGV. Comments on this clonotype: What it recognizes is unknown.

This TCR came from a man in his 70s in good health. The chain couples TRBV11-2 to TRBJ2-5; D is uncertain. The sample consisted of blood. In DNA form, the CDR3 reads TGTGCCAGCAGGTCGATGGAGACCCAGTACTTC. Protein sequence: CASRSMETQYF.